Listed below are T cell receptor beta chains from one sample, sequenced in a study of T-cell reconstitution after alpha-beta-depleted transplantation in children. One entry per CDR3 protein results from TCRdb running MiXCR on the PCR reads. Among about 610,000 distinct CDR3 sequences listed, 10% to 13% were seen once. The sample in question was PBMCs from the stem cell graft donor, obtained from the stem cell graft. Receptor source: a human donor who donated a stem cell graft to a child with acute myeloid leukemia. Both conserved end residues are part of each CDR3. The D gene is left open where the match is weak. Not every row has a clone size; where given, it reads once, few, many or a size class.

cdr3_aa: CSARLGTPNQPQHF; cdr3_nt: TGCAGTGCTAGACTGGGAACCCCGAATCAGCCCCAGCATTTT; j_call: TRBJ1-5; cdr3_length: 14; d_call: NA; clone_size: NA; v_call: TRBV20-1
cdr3_aa: CATSGTSGPNNEQFF; cdr3_nt: TGTGCCACCAGCGGGACTAGCGGACCTAACAATGAGCAGTTCTTC; j_call: TRBJ2-1; cdr3_length: 15; d_call: TRBD2; clone_size: few; v_call: TRBV24-1
cdr3_aa: CSARPDSLAGGPRSNEQFF; cdr3_nt: TGCAGTGCTAGACCCGATTCGCTAGCGGGAGGGCCACGGTCTAATGAGCAGTTCTTC; j_call: TRBJ2-1; cdr3_length: 19; d_call: TRBD2; clone_size: few; v_call: TRBV20-1
cdr3_aa: CAISVRLAASYEQYF; cdr3_nt: TGTGCCATCAGTGTTAGACTAGCGGCTTCCTACGAGCAGTACTTC; j_call: TRBJ2-7; cdr3_length: 15; d_call: TRBD2; clone_size: many; v_call: TRBV10-3
cdr3_aa: CASSGGTGRSQPQHF; cdr3_nt: TGTGCCAGCAGTGGAGGGACAGGGAGGAGTCAGCCCCAGCATTTT; j_call: TRBJ1-5; cdr3_length: 15; d_call: TRBD1; clone_size: few; v_call: TRBV2
cdr3_aa: CASSLSWGAYEQYF; cdr3_nt: TGTGCCAGCAGTCTTAGCTGGGGAGCCTACGAGCAGTACTTC; j_call: TRBJ2-7; cdr3_length: 14; d_call: NA; clone_size: many; v_call: TRBV27
cdr3_aa: CSASVLAGVIDTQYF; cdr3_nt: TGCAGTGCTAGTGTGCTAGCGGGAGTAATAGATACGCAGTATTTT; j_call: TRBJ2-3; cdr3_length: 15; d_call: TRBD2; clone_size: few; v_call: TRBV20-1
cdr3_aa: CASSQTSGRYEQFF; cdr3_nt: TGTGCCAGCAGCCAGACTAGCGGGAGGTATGAGCAGTTCTTC; j_call: TRBJ2-1; cdr3_length: 14; d_call: TRBD2; clone_size: few; v_call: TRBV11-2
cdr3_aa: CASSLAQGYTEAFF; cdr3_nt: TGTGCCAGCAGCCTCGCTCAGGGGTACACTGAAGCTTTCTTT; j_call: TRBJ1-1; cdr3_length: 14; d_call: NA; clone_size: few; v_call: TRBV28
cdr3_aa: CSVATGTAYTGELFF; cdr3_nt: TGCAGCGTCGCCACCGGGACAGCGTACACCGGGGAGCTGTTTTTT; j_call: TRBJ2-2; cdr3_length: 15; d_call: TRBD1; clone_size: many; v_call: TRBV29-1